The 15 T cell receptor beta chains below come from one sample, sequenced in a study of cytomegalovirus exposure and HLA in healthy donors. Use of 60 Vbeta and 13 Jbeta primers characterized the PCR. Profiled with immunoSEQ multiplex PCR; TCRdb holds only in-frame clones, not every one. The table has under 200,000 clones, 65% to 70% seen once; the top ten hold 4% to 5.5%. What was sequenced was PBMCs. The receptors were gathered from a young woman in good health and CMV-seropositive.

The rearrangement links TRBV30 to TRBJ1-2, with 9 bases matching TRBD1. Per germline, CDR1 GTSNPN and CDR2 SVGIG (reference sequence). The CDR3 runs 14 residues. V was clipped by 7 bases and J by 5 bases; unmatched bases: 11. The CDR3 is CALTGGRWDYGYTF. The DNA of the CDR3 is TGTGCCTTGACAGGGGGTCGGTGGGATTATGGCTACACCTTC.

The chain uses TRBV10-3 and TRBJ2-5; 11 bases align to TRBD2. Trimming took 2 bases from V and 4 from J; bases not matched to a gene: 9. In germline, CDR1 is ENHRY, CDR2 SYGVKD. The CDR3 sequence is 17 residues long. In nucleotides, the CDR3 is TGTGCCATCAGTGAGCCGCTGATAGCGGGAGGGGGAGAGACCCAGTACTTC. It encodes CAISEPLIAGGGETQYF.

The chain is built from TRBV5-7 and TRBJ2-1; 10 bases align to TRBD2. TRBV5-7 counts as an open reading frame of uncertain function. With 0 bases clipped from V and 4 bases from J, the junction kept 10 bases outside the gene matches. The CDR3 sequence is 18 residues long. The CDR3 region has the DNA TGTGCCAGCAGCTTGGCCATTGGAAAGCGGGAGGGATACAATGAGCAGTTCTTC. This translates into CASSLAIGKREGYNEQFF.

This chain joins TRBV4-2 and TRBJ2-1; no definite D call. Looked up from germline, CDR1 is LGHNA and CDR2 is YNFKEQ. V was trimmed by 0 bases and J by 8 bases, leaving 20 bases between them. CDR3 size: 17 residues. The CDR3, as DNA: TGTGCCAGCAGCCAAGAGTTTAAACAAGCCAGGATCGATGAGCAGTTCTTC. Translation gives CASSQEFKQARIDEQFF.

This chain connects TRBV7-2 to TRBJ2-4, with D perhaps TRBD1 (5 bases). The germline V gene has CDR1 SGHTA and CDR2 FQGNSA. CDR3 length: 12 residues. The V and J ends lost 3 bases and 8 bases respectively, with 8 bases between them. The CDR3 loop is CASSFGQHIQYF. The CDR3 DNA reads TGTGCCAGCAGCTTCGGACAACACATTCAGTACTTC.

V usage is TRBV6-1 and J usage is TRBJ1-5; TRBD1 matches at 7 bases. The CDR3 has 14 amino acids. V shed 5 bases, J shed 5 bases, and the junction held 6 bases outside the gene matches. Germline assignment: CDR1 MNHNS and CDR2 SASEGT. The CDR3 coding sequence is TGTGCCAGCAGTCCACAGGGGATTGATCAGCCCCAGCATTTT. This codes for CASSPQGIDQPQHF.

The chain uses TRBV19 and TRBJ1-5; D is unresolved. This CDR3 comprises 15 residues. CDR1 and CDR2 from the germline V gene are LNHDA and SQIVND (reference sequence). The ends were cut back, 2 bases at V and 7 bases at J, with 15 bases in the middle. The CDR3 nucleotides are TGTGCCAGTAGTATAAGAAAGGGAGAAGGACAGCCCCAGCATTTT. Protein sequence: CASSIRKGEGQPQHF.

The V and J genes are TRBV7-6 and TRBJ1-4; 11 nucleotides line up with TRBD1. This CDR3 is 19 amino acids long. Per germline, CDR1 SGHVS and CDR2 FNYEAQ. The ends lost 4 bases at V and 4 bases at J; junction bases unmatched: 14. In DNA, the CDR3 is TGTGCCAGCAGCTCAAGACCGGGACAGGGGGTGCTCTTTAATGAAAAACTGTTTTTT. As protein: CASSSRPGQGVLFNEKLFF.

The V gene is TRBV28, the J gene TRBJ2-1; tentatively, D is TRBD2 (6 bases). Germline V CDR1 and CDR2: MDHEN, SYDVKM. V lost 7 bases and J lost 0, with 16 bases in between. This CDR3 has 16 amino acids. CDR3 region: CASISRDSDSYNEQFF. CDR3 bases: TGTGCCAGCATCTCCCGGGACTCCGACTCCTACAATGAGCAGTTCTTC.

The V gene is TRBV28, the J gene TRBJ1-4; D gene unclear. Trimming left V 5 bases short and J 8 bases short, with 15 bases between. CDR1 MDHEN and CDR2 SYDVKM come from the germline V gene. There are 14 residues in the CDR3. The CDR3 region is CASSAGWGEEKLFF. CDR3 sequence (DNA): TGTGCCAGCAGTGCGGGGTGGGGTGAAGAAAAACTGTTTTTT.

V usage is TRBV7-6 and J usage is TRBJ2-5, with D hard to call. This CDR3 has 15 residues. Germline V gene data show CDR1 as SGHVS and CDR2 as FNYEAQ. The V end was cut by 2 bases, the J end by 3 bases, with 13 bases between. This CDR3 reads CASSLSVVREETQYF. CDR3 nucleotide sequence: TGTGCCAGCAGCTTATCTGTCGTTCGGGAAGAGACCCAGTACTTC. Based on the CDR3 plus reference TRBV7-6 and TRBJ2-5, the full variable domain is GAGVSQSPRYKVTKRGQDVALRCDPISGHVSLYWYRQALGQGPEFLTYFNYEAQQDKSGLPNDRFSAERPEGSISTLTIQRTEQRDSAMYRCASSLSVVREETQYFGPGTRLLVL.

This clone was detected a few times. CDR3 protein: CASSYSSGADTQYF. The CDR3 DNA reads as TGTGCCAGCAGTTACTCTAGCGGGGCAGATACGCAGTATTTT. The chain employs TRBV6-5 and TRBJ2-3; TRBD2 aligns across 8 bases. The germline V gene encodes CDR1 MNHEY and CDR2 SVGAGI. CDR3 length: 14 residues. V lost 0 bases and J lost 4; bases outside the gene matches: 0.

The gene calls are TRBV5-1 and TRBJ1-1, with 10 bases identical to TRBD1. Losses at the gene ends were 2 bases for V and 4 bases for J; bases not matched to a gene: 8. The CDR3 is 16 amino acids. Germline CDR1 reads SGHRS; CDR2 reads YFSETQ. CDR3 residues: CASSFIAGTGATEAFF. CDR3 nucleotide sequence: TGCGCCAGCAGCTTTATTGCCGGGACAGGGGCCACTGAAGCTTTCTTT. The variable domain in full, completed from reference TRBV5-1 and TRBJ1-1, reads KAGVTQTPRYLIKTRGQQVTLSCSPISGHRSVSWYQQTPGQGLQFLFEYFSETQRNKGNFPGRFSGRQFSNSRSEMNVSTLELGDSALYLCASSFIAGTGATEAFFGQGTRLTVV.

Regarding this clone: Sequence at one end of the junction differs from germline and may be a read error. The CDR3 spells CASSLNSEAFF. DNA of the CDR3: TGTGCCAGCAGCTTGAACTCTGAAGCTTTCTTT. The chain has TRBV5-4 and TRBJ1-1, with D unresolved. CDR3 size: 11 residues. Germline CDR1 and CDR2: SGHNT and YYREEE (reference sequence).

The chain is built from TRBV30 and TRBJ1-4; D gene ambiguous. Trimming removed 1 base at V and 4 bases at J, with 13 bases between. Germline-derived CDR1 and CDR2 are GTSNPN and SVGIG (reference sequence). The CDR3 is 15 amino acids. CDR3 amino acids: CAWSETRRINEKLFF. CDR3 coding DNA: TGTGCCTGGAGTGAGACCCGGCGGATTAATGAAAAACTGTTTTTT.